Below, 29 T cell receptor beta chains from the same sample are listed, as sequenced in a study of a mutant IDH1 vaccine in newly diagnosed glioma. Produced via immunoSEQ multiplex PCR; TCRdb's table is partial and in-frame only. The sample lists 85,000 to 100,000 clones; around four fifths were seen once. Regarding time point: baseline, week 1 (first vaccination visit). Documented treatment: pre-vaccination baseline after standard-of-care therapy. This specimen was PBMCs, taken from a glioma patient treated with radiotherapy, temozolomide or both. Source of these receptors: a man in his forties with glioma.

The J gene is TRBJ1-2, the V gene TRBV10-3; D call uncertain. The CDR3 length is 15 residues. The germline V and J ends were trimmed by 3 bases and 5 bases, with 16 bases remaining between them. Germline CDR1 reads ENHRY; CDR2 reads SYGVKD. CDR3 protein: CAISDAVKTEYGYTF. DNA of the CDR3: TGTGCCATCAGTGACGCGGTGAAGACGGAGTATGGCTACACCTTC.

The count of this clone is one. The DNA for the CDR3 is TGTGCCAGCACCCCTTTCCCGGGACAGGGGGCAGATACGCAGTATTTT. Amino acid sequence: CASTPFPGQGADTQYF. V usage is TRBV2 and J usage is TRBJ2-3; 11 positions agree with TRBD1. The V and J ends lost 7 bases and 4 bases, in that order; junction bases with no gene match: 10. Germline V gene lookup returns CDR1 SNHLY and CDR2 FYNNEI. This CDR3 region has 16 residues. The whole variable domain, filled in from reference TRBV2 and TRBJ2-3, reads EPEVTQTPSHQVTQMGQEVILRCVPISNHLYFYWYRQILGQKVEFLVSFYNNEISEKSEIFDDQFSVERPDGSNFTLKIRSTKLEDSAMYFCASTPFPGQGADTQYFGPGTRLTVL.

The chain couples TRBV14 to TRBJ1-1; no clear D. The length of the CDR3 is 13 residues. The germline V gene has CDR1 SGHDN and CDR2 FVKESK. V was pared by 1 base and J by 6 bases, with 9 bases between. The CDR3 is CASSQGGPPEAFF. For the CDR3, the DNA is TGTGCCAGCAGCCAAGGCGGGCCCCCTGAAGCTTTCTTT.

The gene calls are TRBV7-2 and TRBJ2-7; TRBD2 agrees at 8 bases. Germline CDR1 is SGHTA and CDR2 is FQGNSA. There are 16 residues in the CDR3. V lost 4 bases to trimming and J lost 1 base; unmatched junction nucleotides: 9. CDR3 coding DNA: TGTGCCAGCAGCTCCGAAGTCCTAGCGGGTTCCTACGAGCAGTACTTC. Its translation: CASSSEVLAGSYEQYF.

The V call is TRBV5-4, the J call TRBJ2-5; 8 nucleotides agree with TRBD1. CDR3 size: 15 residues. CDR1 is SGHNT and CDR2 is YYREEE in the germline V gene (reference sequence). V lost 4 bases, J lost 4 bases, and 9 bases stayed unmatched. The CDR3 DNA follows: TGTGCCAGCAGCATCGGACAGGGAAGGGGAGAGACCCAGTACTTC. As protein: CASSIGQGRGETQYF.

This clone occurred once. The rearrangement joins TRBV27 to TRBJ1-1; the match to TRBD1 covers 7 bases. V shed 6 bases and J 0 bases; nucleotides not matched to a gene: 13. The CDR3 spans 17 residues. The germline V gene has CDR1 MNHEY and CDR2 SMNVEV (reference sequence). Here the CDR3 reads CASRRTGVRGMNTEAFF. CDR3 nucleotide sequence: TGTGCCAGCAGGAGGACAGGTGTAAGGGGTATGAACACTGAAGCTTTCTTT.

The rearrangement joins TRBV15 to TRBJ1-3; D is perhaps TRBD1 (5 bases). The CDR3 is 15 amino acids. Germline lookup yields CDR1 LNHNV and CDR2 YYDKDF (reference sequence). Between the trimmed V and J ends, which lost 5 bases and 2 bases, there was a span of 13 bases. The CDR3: CATSGGTVTGNTIYF. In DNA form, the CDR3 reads TGTGCCACCAGCGGAGGGACTGTAACTGGAAACACCATATATTTT. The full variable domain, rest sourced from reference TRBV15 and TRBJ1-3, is DAMVIQNPRYQVTQFGKPVTLSCSQTLNHNVMYWYQQKSSQAPKLLFHYYDKDFNNEADTPDNFQSRRPNTSFCFLDIRSPGLGDTAMYLCATSGGTVTGNTIYFGEGSWLTVV.

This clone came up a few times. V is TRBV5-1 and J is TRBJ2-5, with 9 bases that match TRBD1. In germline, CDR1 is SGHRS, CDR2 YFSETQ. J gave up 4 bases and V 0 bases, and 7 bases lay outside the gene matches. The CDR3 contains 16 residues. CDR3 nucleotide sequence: TGCGCCAGCAGCTTGGGAACAGGGGGCGCATCAGAGACCCAGTACTTC. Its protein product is CASSLGTGGASETQYF. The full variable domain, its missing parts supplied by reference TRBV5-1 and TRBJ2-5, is KAGVTQTPRYLIKTRGQQVTLSCSPISGHRSVSWYQQTPGQGLQFLFEYFSETQRNKGNFPGRFSGRQFSNSRSEMNVSTLELGDSALYLCASSLGTGGASETQYFGPGTRLLVL.

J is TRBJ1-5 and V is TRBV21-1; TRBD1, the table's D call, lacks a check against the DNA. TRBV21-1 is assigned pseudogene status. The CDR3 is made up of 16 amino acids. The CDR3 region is CASSKIGAGGNQPQHF. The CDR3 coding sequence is TGTGCCAGCTCGAAGATAGGGGCAGGGGGCAATCAGCCCCAGCATTTT.

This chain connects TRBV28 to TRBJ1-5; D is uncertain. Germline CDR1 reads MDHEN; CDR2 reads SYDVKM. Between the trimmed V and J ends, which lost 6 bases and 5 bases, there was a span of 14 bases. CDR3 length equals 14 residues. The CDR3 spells CASSPQSGYQPQHF. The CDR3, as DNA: TGTGCCAGCAGCCCCCAGAGTGGTTATCAGCCCCAGCATTTT. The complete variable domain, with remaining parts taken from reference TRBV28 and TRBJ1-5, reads DVKVTQSSRYLVKRTGEKVFLECVQDMDHENMFWYRQDPGLGLRLIYFSYDVKMKEKGDIPEGYSVSREKKERFSLILESASTNQTSMYLCASSPQSGYQPQHFGDGTRLSIL.

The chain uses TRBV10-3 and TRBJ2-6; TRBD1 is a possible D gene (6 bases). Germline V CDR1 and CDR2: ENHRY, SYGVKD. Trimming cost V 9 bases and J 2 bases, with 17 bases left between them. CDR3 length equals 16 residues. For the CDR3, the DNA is TGTGCCATGAGGACAGATGAGGACGCTGGGGCCAACGTCCTGACTTTC. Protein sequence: CAMRTDEDAGANVLTF.

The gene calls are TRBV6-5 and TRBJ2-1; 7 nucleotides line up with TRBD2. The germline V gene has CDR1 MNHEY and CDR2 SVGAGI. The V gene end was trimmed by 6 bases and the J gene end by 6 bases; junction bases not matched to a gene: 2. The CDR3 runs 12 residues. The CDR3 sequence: CASSRGVNEQFF. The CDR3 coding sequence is TGTGCCAGCAGCCGGGGGGTCAATGAGCAGTTCTTC.

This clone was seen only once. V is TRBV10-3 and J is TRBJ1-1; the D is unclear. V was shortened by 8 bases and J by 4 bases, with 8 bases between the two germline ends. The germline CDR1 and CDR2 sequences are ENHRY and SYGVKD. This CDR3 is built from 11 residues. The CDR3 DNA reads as TGTGCCATCGGTATTCCCACTGAAGCTTTCTTT. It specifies CAIGIPTEAFF.

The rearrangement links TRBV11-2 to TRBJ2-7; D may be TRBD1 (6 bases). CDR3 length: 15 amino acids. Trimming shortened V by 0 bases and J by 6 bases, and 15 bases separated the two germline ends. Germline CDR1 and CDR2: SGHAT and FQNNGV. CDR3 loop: CASSLETGLYAEQYF. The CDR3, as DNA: TGTGCCAGCAGCTTAGAAACAGGGCTCTATGCCGAGCAGTACTTC. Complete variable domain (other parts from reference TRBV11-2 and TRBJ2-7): EAGVAQSPRYKIIEKRQSVAFWCNPISGHATLYWYQQILGQGPKLLIQFQNNGVVDDSQLPKDRFSAERLKGVDSTLKIQPAKLEDSAVYLCASSLETGLYAEQYFGPGTRLTVT.

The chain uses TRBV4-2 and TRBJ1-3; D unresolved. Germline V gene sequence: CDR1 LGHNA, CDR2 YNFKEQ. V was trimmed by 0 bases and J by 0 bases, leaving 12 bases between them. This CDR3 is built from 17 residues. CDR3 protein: CASSQEFGPHSGNTIYF. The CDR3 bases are TGTGCCAGCAGCCAAGAGTTTGGACCCCACTCTGGAAACACCATATATTTT.

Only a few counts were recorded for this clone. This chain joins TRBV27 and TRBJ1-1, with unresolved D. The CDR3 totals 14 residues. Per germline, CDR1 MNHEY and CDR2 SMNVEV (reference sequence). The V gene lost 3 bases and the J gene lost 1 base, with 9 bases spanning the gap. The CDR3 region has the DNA TGTGCCAGCAGTTTCTCCGGATCGAACACTGAAGCTTTCTTT. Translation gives CASSFSGSNTEAFF.

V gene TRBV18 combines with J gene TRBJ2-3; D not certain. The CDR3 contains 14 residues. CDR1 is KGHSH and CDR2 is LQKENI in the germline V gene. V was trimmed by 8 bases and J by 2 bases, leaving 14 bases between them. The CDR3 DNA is TGTGCCAGCACCGAAGGACCCCACACAGATACGCAGTATTTT. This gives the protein CASTEGPHTDTQYF.

CDR3: CSVGERATNEKLFF. In DNA, the CDR3 is TGCAGCGTGGGAGAGCGTGCAACTAATGAAAAACTGTTTTTT. This sequence joins TRBV29-1 and TRBJ1-4; unclear D gene. The CDR3 covers 14 residues. Germline V gene sequence: CDR1 SQVTM, CDR2 ANQGSEA. V gave up 6 bases and J gave up 0 bases, with 11 bases separating them.

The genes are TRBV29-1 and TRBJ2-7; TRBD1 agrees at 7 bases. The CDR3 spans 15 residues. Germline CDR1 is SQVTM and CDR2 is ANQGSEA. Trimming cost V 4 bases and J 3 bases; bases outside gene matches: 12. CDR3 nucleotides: TGCAGCGTTGTCCTGTGGGCACAGGGGCTCTACGAGCAGTACTTC. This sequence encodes CSVVLWAQGLYEQYF.

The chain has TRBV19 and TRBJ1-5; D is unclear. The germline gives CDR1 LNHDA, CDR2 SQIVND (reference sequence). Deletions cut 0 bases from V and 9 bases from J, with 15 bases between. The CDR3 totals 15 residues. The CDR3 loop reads CASSIDLTVSWPQHF. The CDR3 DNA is TGTGCCAGTAGTATAGATCTGACGGTGTCTTGGCCCCAGCATTTT.

The DNA for the CDR3 is TGTGCCAGCAGCCCACGACAGGGCTTGAACACTGAAGCTTTCTTT. Protein product: CASSPRQGLNTEAFF. V gene TRBV5-5 combines with J gene TRBJ1-1, with TRBD1 identical over 7 bases. V dropped 4 bases and J dropped 0; count of bases not matched to a gene: 6. In germline, CDR1 is SGHKS, CDR2 YYEKEE (reference sequence). The CDR3 contains 15 residues. Combining the CDR3 with reference TRBV5-5 and TRBJ1-1 gives the whole variable domain DAGVTQSPTHLIKTRGQQVTLRCSPISGHKSVSWYQQVLGQGPQFIFQYYEKEERGRGNFPDRFSARQFPNYSSELNVNALLLGDSALYLCASSPRQGLNTEAFFGQGTRLTVV.

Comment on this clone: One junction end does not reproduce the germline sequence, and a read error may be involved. CDR3 sequence: CASRYLTDTYEQYF. DNA for the CDR3: TGTGCCAGCAGGTACTTGACGGACACCTACGAGCAGTACTTC. The J gene is TRBJ2-7, the V gene TRBV6-5, with D perhaps matching TRBD1 (5 bases). The CDR3 spans 14 residues. Germline CDR1 reads MNHEY; CDR2 reads SVGAGI.

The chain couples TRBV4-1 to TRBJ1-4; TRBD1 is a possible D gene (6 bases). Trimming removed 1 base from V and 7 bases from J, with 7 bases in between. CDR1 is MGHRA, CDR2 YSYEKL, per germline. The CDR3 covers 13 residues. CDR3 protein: CASSQVRGEKLFF. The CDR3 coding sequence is TGCGCCAGCAGCCAAGTCAGGGGTGAAAAACTGTTTTTT.

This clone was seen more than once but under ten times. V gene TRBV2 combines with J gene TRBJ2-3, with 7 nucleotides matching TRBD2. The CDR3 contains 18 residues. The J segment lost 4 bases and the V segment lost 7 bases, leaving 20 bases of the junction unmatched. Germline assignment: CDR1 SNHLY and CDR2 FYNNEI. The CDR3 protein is CASIKDLRGGRGPDTQYF. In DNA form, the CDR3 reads TGTGCCAGCATAAAGGATTTACGGGGCGGGAGAGGCCCAGATACGCAGTATTTT.

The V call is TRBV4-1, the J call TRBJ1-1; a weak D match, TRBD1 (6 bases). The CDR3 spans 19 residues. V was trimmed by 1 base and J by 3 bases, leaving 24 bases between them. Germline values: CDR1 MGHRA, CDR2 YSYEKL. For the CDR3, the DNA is TGCGCCAGCAGCCAAGTCCCTCCCCGTGAGGCAGGGGCGGACACTGAAGCTTTCTTT. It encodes CASSQVPPREAGADTEAFF.

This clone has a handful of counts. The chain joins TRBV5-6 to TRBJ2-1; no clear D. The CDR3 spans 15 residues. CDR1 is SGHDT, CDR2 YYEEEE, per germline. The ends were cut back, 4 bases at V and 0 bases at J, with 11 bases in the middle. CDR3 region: CASSIDGFSYNEQFF. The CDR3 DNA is TGTGCCAGCAGCATCGACGGTTTCTCCTACAATGAGCAGTTCTTC.

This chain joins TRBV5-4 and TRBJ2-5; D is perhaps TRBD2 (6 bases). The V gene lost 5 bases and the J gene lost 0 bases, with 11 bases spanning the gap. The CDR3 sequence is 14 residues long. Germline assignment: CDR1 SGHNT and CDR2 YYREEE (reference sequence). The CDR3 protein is CASSRGSDQETQYF. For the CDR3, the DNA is TGTGCCAGCAGTCGGGGGTCGGACCAAGAGACCCAGTACTTC.

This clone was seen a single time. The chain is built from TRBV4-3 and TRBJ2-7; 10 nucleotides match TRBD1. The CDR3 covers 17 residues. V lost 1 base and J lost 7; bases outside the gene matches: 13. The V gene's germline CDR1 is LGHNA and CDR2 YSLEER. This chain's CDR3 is CASSQVVAGTGAREQYF. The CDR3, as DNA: TGCGCCAGCAGCCAAGTTGTCGCCGGGACAGGGGCGAGAGAGCAGTACTTC.

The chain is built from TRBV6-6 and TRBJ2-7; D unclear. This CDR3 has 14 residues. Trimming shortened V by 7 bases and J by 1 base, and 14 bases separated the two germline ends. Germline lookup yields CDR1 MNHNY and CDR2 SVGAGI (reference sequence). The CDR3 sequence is CASTTPARSYEQYF. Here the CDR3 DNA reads TGTGCCAGCACCACACCCGCCAGGTCCTACGAGCAGTACTTC.